Listed below are T cell receptor beta chains from one sample, sequenced in a study of blood T cell repertoires in COVID-19. Libraries were prepared by immunoSEQ multiplex PCR; TCRdb keeps only in-frame clonotypes and omits some of them. The table records roughly 73,000 clones, approximately 89% of them present only once. Sample: peripheral blood. The receptors derive from a man older than 75 with acute or convalescent COVID-19. Both conserved end residues are part of each CDR3. The D gene is left open where the match is weak. Expanded clones get a size class; other rows say once, few or many, or leave the size out.

D gene	clone size	J gene	V gene	CDR3 DNA	CDR3 protein
.	.	TRBJ1-5	TRBV19	TGTGCCAGTAGTATTCAGGCCAGTAGCAATCAGCCCCAGCATTTT	CASSIQASSNQPQHF
.	.	TRBJ1-2	TRBV25-1	TGTGCCAGCAGTCGGGGGGGATCTAACTATGGCTACACCTTC	CASSRGGSNYGYTF
TRBD2	.	TRBJ2-5	TRBV7-2	TGTGCCAGCAGCCACCTACCACAGGGACTAGCGGGAGAGGAAGAGACCCAGTACTTC	CASSHLPQGLAGEEETQYF
TRBD1	.	TRBJ1-1	TRBV11-2	TGTGCCAGCAGCTTAGAACAGGGGATTGAAGCTTTCTTT	CASSLEQGIEAFF
TRBD2	.	TRBJ2-1	TRBV5-6	TGTGCCAGCAGCTTCCGGGGGGCAAGACTAGCGCTTTTATACAATGAGCAGTTCTTC	CASSFRGARLALLYNEQFF
.	.	TRBJ1-1	TRBV5-4	TGTGCCAGCAGCGCGAATCTTAACACTGAAGCTTTCTTT	CASSANLNTEAFF
.	.	TRBJ1-3	TRBV7-6	TGTGCCAGCAGCTCAAACCCGAGCTCTGGAAACACCATATATTTT	CASSSNPSSGNTIYF
.	once	TRBJ2-5	TRBV12-3/TRBV12-4	TGTGCCAGCAGTTTGCTCAGAAAAGAGACCCAGTACTTC	CASSLLRKETQYF
TRBD1	.	TRBJ1-3	TRBV13	TGTGCCAGCAGCCCACCCGGGACAGGTGGAAACACCATATATTTT	CASSPPGTGGNTIYF
.	.	TRBJ2-1	TRBV11-2	TGTGCCAGCAGCCGATCAGGGTATGAGCAGTTCTTC	CASSRSGYEQFF
TRBD2	.	TRBJ2-1	TRBV3-1/TRBV3-2	TGTGCCAGCAGCTTGACTAGCGGGAGCTACAATGAGCAGTTCTTC	CASSLTSGSYNEQFF
.	.	TRBJ1-1	TRBV6-6	TGTGCCAGCAGGGGAACGAGGGCGCTGAACACTGAAGCTTTCTTT	CASRGTRALNTEAFF
.	.	TRBJ2-2	TRBV4-1	TGCGCCAGCAGCCACCAATCCGGGACCAGGGGCACCGGGGAGCTGTTTTTT	CASSHQSGTRGTGELFF
TRBD1	.	TRBJ2-7	TRBV6-5	TGTGCCAGCAACCCTAGAGGGGGCCCCTCCTACGAGCAGTACTTC	CASNPRGGPSYEQYF
.	.	TRBJ1-2	TRBV6-5	TGTGCCAGCAGTCCCCCGGGGGGCTCCTATGGCTACACCTTC	CASSPPGGSYGYTF
TRBD1	once	TRBJ2-2	TRBV3-1/TRBV3-2	TGTGCCAGCAGTAACAGGGGGGCCGGGGAGCTGTTTTTT	CASSNRGAGELFF
TRBD1	.	TRBJ1-2	TRBV10-2	TGCGCCAGCAGAGGACAGGGTAATAACTATGGCTACACCTTC	CASRGQGNNYGYTF
TRBD1	.	TRBJ1-6	TRBV4-1	TGCGCCAGCAGCCAAGACCCGACAGGGGGGGATTCACCCCTCCACTTT	CASSQDPTGGDSPLHF
.	.	TRBJ1-1	TRBV10-3	TGTGCCATCAGTGAGTCGGCGGGGGTTTACACTGAAGCTTTCTTT	CAISESAGVYTEAFF
.	.	TRBJ2-6	TRBV2	TGTGCCAGCAGTAGGGACACTCCCGGGGCCAACGTCCTGACTTTC	CASSRDTPGANVLTF
TRBD1	once	TRBJ2-1	TRBV24-1	TGTGCCACCAGTGGGACAGGGTACAATGAGCAGTTCTTC	CATSGTGYNEQFF
.	.	TRBJ1-1	TRBV30	TGTGCCTGGAGATGGACAGTGAACACTGAAGCTTTCTTT	CAWRWTVNTEAFF
TRBD2	.	TRBJ2-2	TRBV7-9	TGTGCCAGCAGCTTCCTAGCGGGGGGTCTCGGGGAGCTGTTTTTT	CASSFLAGGLGELFF
TRBD2	.	TRBJ2-1	TRBV5-4	TGTGCCAGCAGCCCGGGACTAGCGGGATACAATGAGCAGTTCTTC	CASSPGLAGYNEQFF
.	.	TRBJ2-1	TRBV6-5	TGTGCCAGCAGTTCCCCAGGGGAGCGGGAGCAGTTCTTC	CASSSPGEREQFF
TRBD1	once	TRBJ1-3	TRBV6-5	TGTGCCAGCAGCGGGACAGGGGTCTCTGGAAACACCATATATTTT	CASSGTGVSGNTIYF
.	.	TRBJ1-1	TRBV12-3/TRBV12-4	TGTGCCAGCAGTTTTTCAGGGAACACTGAAGCTTTCTTT	CASSFSGNTEAFF
TRBD2	.	TRBJ2-1	TRBV18	TGTGCCAGCTCACCAGGGAGCGGGGCCTACAATGAGCAGTTCTTC	CASSPGSGAYNEQFF
TRBD2	once	TRBJ2-3	TRBV24-1	TGTGCCACCAGTGACCCCAGCGGGGGTACGCAGTATTTT	CATSDPSGGTQYF
.	.	TRBJ2-7	TRBV2	TGTGCCAGCAGTGACAGCTACGAGCAGTACTTC	CASSDSYEQYF
.	.	TRBJ1-2	TRBV12-3/TRBV12-4	TGTGCCAGCAGGCCGACAGCTAACTATGGCTACACCTTC	CASRPTANYGYTF
.	.	TRBJ2-7	TRBV29-1	TGCAGCGCGGTCGGCGGAACCTACGAGCAGTACTTC	CSAVGGTYEQYF
TRBD1	.	TRBJ1-2	TRBV4-1	TGCGCCAGCAGCCAAGGACAGGGGGCTGACTATGGCTACACCTTC	CASSQGQGADYGYTF
.	.	TRBJ1-1	TRBV5-1	TGCGCCAGCAGCTTGTTACCGGGACAGAACACTGAAGCTTTCTTT	CASSLLPGQNTEAFF
TRBD1	.	TRBJ1-3	TRBV5-1	TGCGCCAGCAGCGGGACAGGGGTAAACACCATATATTTT	CASSGTGVNTIYF
.	.	TRBJ1-5	TRBV2	TGTGCCAGCAGTGAACAGGGACTCAATCAGCCCCAGCATTTT	CASSEQGLNQPQHF
TRBD2	.	TRBJ2-7	TRBV14	TGTGCCAGCAGCCTTAAACCCCCGAATTCTGGCGGGAGGTCCTACGAGCAGTACTTC	CASSLKPPNSGGRSYEQYF
TRBD1	.	TRBJ1-2	TRBV30	TGTGCCTGGAGTGTACGTACAGGGGTCTATGGCTACACCTTC	CAWSVRTGVYGYTF
TRBD2	.	TRBJ2-1	TRBV10-3	TGTGCCATCAACCCAACTAGCGGGATCAATGAGCAGTTCTTC	CAINPTSGINEQFF
TRBD1	.	TRBJ1-1	TRBV6-6	TGTGCCAGCACGCGAGGACAGGTCATGAACACTGAAGCTTTCTTT	CASTRGQVMNTEAFF